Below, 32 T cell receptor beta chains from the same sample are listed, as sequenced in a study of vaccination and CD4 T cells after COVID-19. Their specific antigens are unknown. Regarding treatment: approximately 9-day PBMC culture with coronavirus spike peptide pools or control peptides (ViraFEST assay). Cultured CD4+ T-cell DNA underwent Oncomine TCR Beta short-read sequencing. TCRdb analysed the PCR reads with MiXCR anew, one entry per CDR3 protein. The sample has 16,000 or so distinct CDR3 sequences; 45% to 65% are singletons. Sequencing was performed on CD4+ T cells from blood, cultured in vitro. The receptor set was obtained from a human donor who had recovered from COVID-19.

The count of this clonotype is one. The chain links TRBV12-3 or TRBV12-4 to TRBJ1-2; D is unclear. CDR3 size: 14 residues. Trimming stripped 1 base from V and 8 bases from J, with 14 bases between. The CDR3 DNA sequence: TGTGCCAGCAGTTTAGAATCAGGAAGGTCGGGCTACACCTTC. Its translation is CASSLESGRSGYTF.

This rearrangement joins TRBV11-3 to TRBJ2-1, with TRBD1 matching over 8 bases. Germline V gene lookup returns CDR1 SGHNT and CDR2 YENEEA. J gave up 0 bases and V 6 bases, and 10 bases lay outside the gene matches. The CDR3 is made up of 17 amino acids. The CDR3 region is CASSGQGSPTSYNEQFF. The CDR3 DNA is TGTGCCAGCAGTGGACAGGGAAGCCCTACCTCCTACAATGAGCAGTTCTTC.

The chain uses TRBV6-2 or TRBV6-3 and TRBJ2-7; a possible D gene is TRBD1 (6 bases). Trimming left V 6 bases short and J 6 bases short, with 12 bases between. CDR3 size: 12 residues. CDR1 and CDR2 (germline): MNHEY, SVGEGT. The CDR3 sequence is CASRDTGFEQYF. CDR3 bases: TGTGCCAGCAGGGACACAGGGTTCGAGCAGTACTTC.

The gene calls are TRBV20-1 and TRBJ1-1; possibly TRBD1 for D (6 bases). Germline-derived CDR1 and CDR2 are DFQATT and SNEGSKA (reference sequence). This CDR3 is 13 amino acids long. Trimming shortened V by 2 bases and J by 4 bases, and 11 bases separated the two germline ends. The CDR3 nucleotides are TGCAGTGCTAGAAAAAGGGGGACCACTGAAGCTTTCTTT. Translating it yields CSARKRGTTEAFF.

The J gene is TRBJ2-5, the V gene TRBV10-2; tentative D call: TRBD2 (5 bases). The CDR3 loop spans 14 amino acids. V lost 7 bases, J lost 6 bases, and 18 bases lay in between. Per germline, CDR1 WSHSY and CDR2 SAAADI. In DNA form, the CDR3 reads TGCGCCAGCAAGGTGGGTGGGAGTCAGAAGACCCAGTACTTC. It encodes CASKVGGSQKTQYF.

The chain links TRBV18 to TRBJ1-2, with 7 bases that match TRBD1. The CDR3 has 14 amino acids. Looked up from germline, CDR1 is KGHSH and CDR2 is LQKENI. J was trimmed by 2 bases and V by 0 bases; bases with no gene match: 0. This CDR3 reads CASSPPTGNYGYTF. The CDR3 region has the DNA TGTGCCAGCTCACCACCGACAGGGAACTATGGCTACACCTTC.

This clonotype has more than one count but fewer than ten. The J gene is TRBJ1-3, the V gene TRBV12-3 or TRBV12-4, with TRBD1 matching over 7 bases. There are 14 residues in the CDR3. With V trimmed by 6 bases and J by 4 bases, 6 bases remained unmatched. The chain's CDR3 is CASSLTGYGNTIYF. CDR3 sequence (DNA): TGTGCCAGCAGCCTGACAGGGTACGGAAACACCATATATTTT.

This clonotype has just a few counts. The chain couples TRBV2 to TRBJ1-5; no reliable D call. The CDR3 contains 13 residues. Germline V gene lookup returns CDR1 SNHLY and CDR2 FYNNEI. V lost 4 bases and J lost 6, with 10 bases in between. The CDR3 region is CASSGTVAQPQHF. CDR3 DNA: TGTGCCAGCAGTGGGACCGTAGCTCAGCCCCAGCATTTT.

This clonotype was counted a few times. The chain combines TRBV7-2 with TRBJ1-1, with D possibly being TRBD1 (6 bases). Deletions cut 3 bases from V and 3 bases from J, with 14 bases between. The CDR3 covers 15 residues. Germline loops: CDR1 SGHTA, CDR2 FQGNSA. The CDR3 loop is CASSFGQPLDTEAFF. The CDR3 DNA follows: TGTGCCAGCAGCTTTGGACAGCCCCTGGACACTGAAGCTTTCTTT.

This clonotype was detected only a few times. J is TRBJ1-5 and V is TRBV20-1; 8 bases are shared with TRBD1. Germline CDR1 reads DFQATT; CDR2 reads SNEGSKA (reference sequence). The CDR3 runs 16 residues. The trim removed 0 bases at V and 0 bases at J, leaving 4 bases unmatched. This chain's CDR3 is CSAREAGGYSNQPQHF. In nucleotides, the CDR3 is TGCAGTGCTAGAGAAGCAGGGGGCTATAGCAATCAGCCCCAGCATTTT.

The CDR3: CASSLGYTGELFF. CDR3 sequence (DNA): TGCGCCAGCAGCTTGGGTTACACCGGGGAGCTGTTTTTT. V gene TRBV5-1 combines with J gene TRBJ2-2; D is unresolved. The germline V gene has CDR1 SGHRS and CDR2 YFSETQ. This CDR3 comprises 13 residues. The ends were cut back, 0 bases at V and 3 bases at J, with 3 bases in the middle.

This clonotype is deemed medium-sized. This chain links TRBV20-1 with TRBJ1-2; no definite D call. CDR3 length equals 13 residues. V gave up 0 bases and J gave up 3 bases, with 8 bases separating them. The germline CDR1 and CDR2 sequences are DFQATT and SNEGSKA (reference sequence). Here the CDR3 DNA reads TGCAGTGCTAGAGACCCCGCAGACTATGGCTACACCTTC. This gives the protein CSARDPADYGYTF.

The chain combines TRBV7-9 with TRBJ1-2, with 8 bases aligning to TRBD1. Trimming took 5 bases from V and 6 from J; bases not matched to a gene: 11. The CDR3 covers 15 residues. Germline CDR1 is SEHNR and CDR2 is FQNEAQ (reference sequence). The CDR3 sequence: CASSAWTGTDHGYTF. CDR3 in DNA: TGTGCCAGCAGCGCCTGGACAGGGACGGATCATGGCTACACCTTC.

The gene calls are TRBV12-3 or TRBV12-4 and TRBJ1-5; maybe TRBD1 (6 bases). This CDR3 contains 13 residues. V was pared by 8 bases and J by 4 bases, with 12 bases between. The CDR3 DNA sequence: TGTGCCAGCCGAAGGGGGGGGAATCAGCCCCAGCATTTT. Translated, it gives CASRRGGNQPQHF.

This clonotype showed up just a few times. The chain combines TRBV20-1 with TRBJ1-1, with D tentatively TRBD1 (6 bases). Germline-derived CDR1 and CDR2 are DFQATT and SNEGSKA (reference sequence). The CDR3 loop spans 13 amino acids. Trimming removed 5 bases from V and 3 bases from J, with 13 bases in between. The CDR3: CSAPKRTDTEAFF. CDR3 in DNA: TGCAGTGCTCCTAAACGGACAGACACTGAAGCTTTCTTT.

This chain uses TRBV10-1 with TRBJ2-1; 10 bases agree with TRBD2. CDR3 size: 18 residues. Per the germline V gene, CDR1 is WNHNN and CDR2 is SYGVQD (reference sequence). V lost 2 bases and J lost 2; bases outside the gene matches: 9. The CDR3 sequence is CASSEIKGAGGPYNEQFF. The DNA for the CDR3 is TGCGCCAGCAGTGAGATAAAGGGAGCGGGAGGGCCCTACAATGAGCAGTTCTTC.

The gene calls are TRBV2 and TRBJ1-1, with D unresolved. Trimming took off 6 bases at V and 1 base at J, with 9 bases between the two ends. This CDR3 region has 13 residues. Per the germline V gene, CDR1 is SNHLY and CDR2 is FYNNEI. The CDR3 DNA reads TGTGCCAGCAGCCGACGCTGGAACACTGAAGCTTTCTTT. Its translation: CASSRRWNTEAFF.

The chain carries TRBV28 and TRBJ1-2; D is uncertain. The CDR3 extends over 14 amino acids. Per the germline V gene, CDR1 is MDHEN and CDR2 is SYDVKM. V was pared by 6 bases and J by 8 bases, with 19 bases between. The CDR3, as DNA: TGTGCCAGCAGGGTGGCCGGACCTGGTTGGGGCTACACCTTC. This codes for CASRVAGPGWGYTF.

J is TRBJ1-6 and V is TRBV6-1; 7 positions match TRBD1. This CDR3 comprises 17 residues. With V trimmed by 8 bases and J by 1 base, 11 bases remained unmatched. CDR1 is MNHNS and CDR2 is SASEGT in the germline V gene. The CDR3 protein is CASGQAAGSSYNSPLHF. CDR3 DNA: TGTGCCAGCGGACAGGCCGCGGGGAGTTCCTATAATTCACCCCTCCACTTT.

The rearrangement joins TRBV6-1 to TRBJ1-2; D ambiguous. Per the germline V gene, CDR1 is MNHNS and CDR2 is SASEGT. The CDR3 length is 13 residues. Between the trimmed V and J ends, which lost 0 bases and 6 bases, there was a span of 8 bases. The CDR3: CASSEAVRDGYTF. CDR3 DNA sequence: TGTGCCAGCAGTGAAGCAGTACGGGATGGCTACACCTTC.

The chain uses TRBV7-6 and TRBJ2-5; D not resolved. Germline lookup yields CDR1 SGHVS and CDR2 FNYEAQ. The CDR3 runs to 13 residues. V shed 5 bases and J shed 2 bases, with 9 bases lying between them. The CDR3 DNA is TGTGCCAGCAGCCTCACAGCACAAGAGACCCAGTACTTC. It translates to CASSLTAQETQYF.

The CDR3 bases are TGTGCCATCAGTGAAGGGACAGATAATTCACCCCTCCACTTT. This translates into CAISEGTDNSPLHF. The chain combines TRBV10-3 with TRBJ1-6, with 7 bases identical to TRBD1. The CDR3 contains 14 residues. Germline V gene data show CDR1 as ENHRY and CDR2 as SYGVKD. V shed 3 bases, J shed 5 bases, and the junction held 1 base outside the gene matches.

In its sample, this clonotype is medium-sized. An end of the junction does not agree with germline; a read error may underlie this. Here the CDR3 DNA reads TGTGCCAGCAGCTTGGATTCACGTGGGGTCGGTTTC. Amino acids: CASSLDSRGVGF. The V and J genes are TRBV5-8 and TRBJ2-1; the D is unclear. The CDR3 is made up of 12 amino acids. Germline values: CDR1 SGHTS, CDR2 YDEGEE.

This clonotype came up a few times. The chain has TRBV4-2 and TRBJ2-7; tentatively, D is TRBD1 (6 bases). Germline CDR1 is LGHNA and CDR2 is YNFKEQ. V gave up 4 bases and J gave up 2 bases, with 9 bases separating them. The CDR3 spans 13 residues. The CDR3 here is CASSRTGTYEQYF. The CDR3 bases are TGTGCCAGCAGCCGAACAGGGACCTACGAGCAGTACTTC.

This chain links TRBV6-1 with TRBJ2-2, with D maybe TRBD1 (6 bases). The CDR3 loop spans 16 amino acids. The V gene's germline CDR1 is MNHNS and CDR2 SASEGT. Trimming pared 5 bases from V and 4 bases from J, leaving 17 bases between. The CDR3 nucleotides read TGTGCCAGCAGTACCCTGTCAGGGGCCCGCACCGGGGAGCTGTTTTTT. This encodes CASSTLSGARTGELFF.

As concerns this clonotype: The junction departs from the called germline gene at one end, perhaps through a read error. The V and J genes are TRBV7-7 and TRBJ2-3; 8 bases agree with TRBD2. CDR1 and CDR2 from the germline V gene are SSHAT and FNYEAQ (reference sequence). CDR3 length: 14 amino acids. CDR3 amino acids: CASSAGLAADTQYF. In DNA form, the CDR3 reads TGTGCTAGCAGCGCTGGACTAGCCGCAGATACGCAGTATTTT.

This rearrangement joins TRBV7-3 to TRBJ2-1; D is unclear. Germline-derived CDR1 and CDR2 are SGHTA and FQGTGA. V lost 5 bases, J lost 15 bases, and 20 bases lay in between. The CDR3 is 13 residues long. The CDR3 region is CASSQQRSQVRFF. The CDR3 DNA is TGTGCCAGCAGCCAGCAACGGTCCCAGGTCCGGTTCTTC. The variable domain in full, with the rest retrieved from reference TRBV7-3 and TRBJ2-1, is GAGVSQTPSNKVTEKGKYVELRCDPISGHTALYWYRQSLGQGPEFLIYFQGTGAADDSGLPNDRFFAVRPEGSVSTLKIQRTERGDSAVYLCASSQQRSQVRFFGPGTRLTVL.

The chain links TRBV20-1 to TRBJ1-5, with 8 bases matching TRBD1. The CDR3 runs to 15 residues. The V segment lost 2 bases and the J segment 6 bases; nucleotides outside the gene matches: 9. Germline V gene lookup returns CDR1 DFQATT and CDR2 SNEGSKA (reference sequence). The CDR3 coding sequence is TGCAGTGCTAGACCCTCAGACAGGGGTTTTCAGCCCCAGCATTTT. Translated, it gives CSARPSDRGFQPQHF.

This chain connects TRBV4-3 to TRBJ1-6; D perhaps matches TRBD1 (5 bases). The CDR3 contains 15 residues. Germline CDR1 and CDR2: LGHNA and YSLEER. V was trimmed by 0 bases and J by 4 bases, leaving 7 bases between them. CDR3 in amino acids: CASSQDRQYNSPLHF. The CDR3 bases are TGCGCCAGCAGCCAAGATAGACAGTATAATTCACCCCTCCACTTT.

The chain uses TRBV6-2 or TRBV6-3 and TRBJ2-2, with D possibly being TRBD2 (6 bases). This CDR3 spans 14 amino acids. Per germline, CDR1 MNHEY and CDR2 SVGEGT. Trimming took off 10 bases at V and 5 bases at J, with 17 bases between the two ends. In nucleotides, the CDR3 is TGTGCCACGAGGGTTAGCGGAGGAACCGGGGAGCTGTTTTTT. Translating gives CATRVSGGTGELFF.

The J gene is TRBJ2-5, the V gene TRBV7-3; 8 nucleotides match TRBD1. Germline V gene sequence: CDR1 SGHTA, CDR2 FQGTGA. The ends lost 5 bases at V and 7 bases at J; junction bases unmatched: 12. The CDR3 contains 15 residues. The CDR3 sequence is CASSPGTGPGRTQYF. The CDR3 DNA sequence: TGTGCCAGCAGCCCCGGGACAGGCCCAGGGCGGACCCAGTACTTC.

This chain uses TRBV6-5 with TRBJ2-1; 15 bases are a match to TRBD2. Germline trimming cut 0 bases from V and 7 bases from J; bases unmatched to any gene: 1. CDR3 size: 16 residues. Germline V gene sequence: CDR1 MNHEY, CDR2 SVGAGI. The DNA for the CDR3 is TGTGCCAGCAGTTACTCCGGGACTAGCGGGAGGAATGAGCAGTTCTTC. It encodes CASSYSGTSGRNEQFF.